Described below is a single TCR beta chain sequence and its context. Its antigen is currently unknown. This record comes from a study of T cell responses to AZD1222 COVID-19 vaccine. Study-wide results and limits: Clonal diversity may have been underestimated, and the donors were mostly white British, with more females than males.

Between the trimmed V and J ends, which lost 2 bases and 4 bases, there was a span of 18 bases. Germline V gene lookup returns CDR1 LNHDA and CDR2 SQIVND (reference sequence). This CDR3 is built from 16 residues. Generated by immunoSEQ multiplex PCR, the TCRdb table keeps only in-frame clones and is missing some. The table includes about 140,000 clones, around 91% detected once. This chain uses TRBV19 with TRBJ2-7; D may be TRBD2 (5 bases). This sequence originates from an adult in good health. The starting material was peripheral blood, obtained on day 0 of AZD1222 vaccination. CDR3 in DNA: TGTGCCAGTAGTATAAAGGCGGCTAGCTCCGGGTACGAGCAGTACTTC. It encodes CASSIKAASSGYEQYF.